Presented here are 32 T cell receptor beta chains from one specimen sequenced in a study of post-analysis software for immune sequencing data. Unique molecular identifiers were built into the TCR beta cDNA libraries. TCRdb called the PCR reads again in MiXCR, with one record for every CDR3 protein. The sample holds under 200,000 distinct CDR3 sequences, roughly 34% seen once. Source: blood, taken after autologous hematopoietic stem cell transplantation. Receptors originate from a girl aged 5-17 years with multiple sclerosis.

J is TRBJ2-7 and V is TRBV25-1; weak D call: TRBD2 (5 bases). The CDR3 sequence is 14 residues long. V gave up 7 bases and J gave up 2 bases, with 15 bases separating them. The germline V gene encodes CDR1 MGHDK and CDR2 SYGVNS. The CDR3 protein is CASTGRVHPYEQYF. For the CDR3, the DNA is TGTGCCAGCACTGGGAGAGTCCACCCCTACGAGCAGTACTTC.

Points on this clonotype: This is likely a read error, given that the CDR3 carries no conserved phenylalanine or tryptophan at its end. The chain couples TRBV12-3 or TRBV12-4 to TRBJ2-3, with 7 bases that match TRBD2. The V gene end was trimmed by 4 bases and the J gene end by 5 bases; junction bases not matched to a gene: 9. This CDR3 is 15 amino acids long. In nucleotides, the CDR3 is TGTGCCAGCAGTTCCGGACGAGCGGGACTAGATACGCAGTATTCT. Residues: CASSSGRAGLDTQYS.

Only a few counts were recorded for this clonotype. Written as DNA, the CDR3 is TGCGCCAGCAGCCACCGGACAGGGTCAGCGGCCCAGTACTTC. Amino acids: CASSHRTGSAAQYF. This sequence joins TRBV4-3 and TRBJ2-5; 8 bases align to TRBD1. The CDR3 length is 14 residues. V gave up 3 bases and J gave up 9 bases; unmatched junction bases: 9. Germline values: CDR1 LGHNA, CDR2 YSLEER.

This clonotype was seen more than once but under ten times. The CDR3 here is CASRRSTDSPLHF. As DNA, the CDR3 is TGTGCCAGCAGACGCTCGACGGATTCACCCCTCCACTTT. The chain has TRBV25-1 and TRBJ1-6, with no clear D. V shed 6 bases and J shed 8 bases, with 11 bases lying between them. The CDR3 covers 13 residues. Germline values: CDR1 MGHDK, CDR2 SYGVNS.

The rearrangement links TRBV3-1 to TRBJ1-1, with D possibly TRBD1 on 5 matching bases. Germline assignment: CDR1 LGHDT and CDR2 YNNKEL (reference sequence). Trimming removed 3 bases from V and 7 bases from J, with 9 bases in between. The CDR3 is 12 residues long. The CDR3 spells CASSQGDLEAFF. CDR3 DNA: TGTGCCAGCAGCCAGGGGGACCTTGAAGCTTTCTTT.

V and J are TRBV10-3 and TRBJ2-5; D is ambiguous. Germline V gene sequence: CDR1 ENHRY, CDR2 SYGVKD. The CDR3 extends over 13 amino acids. The V end lost 6 bases, the J end lost 2 bases, and 10 bases lay between the germline ends. CDR3 DNA: TGTGCCATCAGGGGATTCGGGCAAGAGACCCAGTACTTC. It is translated as CAIRGFGQETQYF.

This clonotype was counted a few times. The V call is TRBV7-9, the J call TRBJ2-7; possible D gene TRBD2, 7 bases. V lost 3 bases and J lost 0, with 15 bases in between. CDR1 is SEHNR, CDR2 FQNEAQ, per germline (reference sequence). This CDR3 is built from 16 residues. This CDR3 is CASSLGATSASYEQYF. The CDR3, as DNA: TGTGCCAGCAGCTTGGGGGCCACTAGCGCCTCCTACGAGCAGTACTTC.

This clonotype was detected many times. This chain links TRBV18 with TRBJ2-5; weak D call: TRBD2 (6 bases). The germline CDR1 and CDR2 sequences are KGHSH and LQKENI. This CDR3 is built from 17 residues. V was trimmed by 0 bases and J by 4 bases, leaving 18 bases between them. In DNA, the CDR3 is TGTGCCAGCTCACCACCGGACGGGGGACCTGGAGGAGAGACCCAGTACTTC. Translation gives CASSPPDGGPGGETQYF.

DNA of the CDR3: TGTGCCAGCAGCAGAAAGACTAGCGGGAGGGCCCAGGGCGACAATGAGCAGTACTTC. Protein sequence: CASSRKTSGRAQGDNEQYF. J is TRBJ2-1 and V is TRBV21-1; the table's TRBD2 call for D was not verified on the DNA. With the DNA end fitting TRBJ2-7 better, the J assignment may be wrong. TRBV21-1 is assigned pseudogene status. CDR3 size: 19 residues.

This clonotype has just a few counts. The chain links TRBV12-3 or TRBV12-4 to TRBJ2-7, with 7 bases matching TRBD2. The V gene end was trimmed by 6 bases and the J gene end by 3 bases; junction bases not matched to a gene: 5. This CDR3 region has 13 residues. The CDR3 protein is CASSRSGYYEQYF. The CDR3 region has the DNA TGTGCCAGCAGCCGTAGCGGGTACTACGAGCAGTACTTC.

The chain carries TRBV20-1 and TRBJ2-1; maybe TRBD2 (5 bases). CDR1 and CDR2 (germline): DFQATT, SNEGSKA (reference sequence). The V and J ends lost 4 bases and 7 bases respectively, with 11 bases between them. The CDR3 sequence is 12 residues long. CDR3 sequence reads: CSANSGGNEQFF. The CDR3 coding sequence is TGCAGTGCTAACAGCGGAGGAAATGAGCAGTTCTTC.

V usage is TRBV7-3 and J usage is TRBJ2-3, with a weak D call TRBD2 (5 bases). With 2 bases removed from V and 1 base from J, the gap between germline ends came to 10 bases. Germline CDR1 reads SGHTA; CDR2 reads FQGTGA. This CDR3 is 15 amino acids long. The CDR3 reads CASSLAGHGTDTQYF. DNA of the CDR3: TGTGCCAGCAGCTTAGCGGGCCACGGCACAGATACGCAGTATTTT.

The rearrangement joins TRBV18 to TRBJ2-1; D assignment may be TRBD1 or TRBD2 (7 bases each). Per the germline V gene, CDR1 is KGHSH and CDR2 is LQKENI. V was shortened by 4 bases and J by 9 bases, with 13 bases between the two germline ends. CDR3 length: 13 residues. CDR3 sequence: CASSRDREGEQFF. The DNA for the CDR3 is TGTGCCAGCTCACGCGACAGGGAGGGTGAGCAGTTCTTC.

This clonotype came up a few times. This chain connects TRBV10-2 to TRBJ2-5, with a weak D call TRBD1 (6 bases). V dropped 3 bases and J dropped 3 bases, with 23 bases sitting between them. The CDR3 totals 18 residues. In germline, CDR1 is WSHSY, CDR2 SAAADI. The CDR3 DNA follows: TGCGCCAGCAGTGACAGGTCAGGGGATCCGTGGGGAAAAGAGACCCAGTACTTC. Translating gives CASSDRSGDPWGKETQYF.

The rearrangement joins TRBV14 to TRBJ2-5; possible D gene TRBD2, 6 bases. The CDR3 runs to 15 residues. Deletions cut 3 bases from V and 4 bases from J, with 15 bases between. Germline lookup yields CDR1 SGHDN and CDR2 FVKESK. CDR3 bases: TGTGCCAGCAGCCACTATCCCGGAGGGCGAGAGACCCAGTACTTC. Residues: CASSHYPGGRETQYF. The full variable domain, in which reference TRBV14 and TRBJ2-5 provide the parts outside the CDR3, is EAGVTQFPSHSVIEKGQTVTLRCDPISGHDNLYWYRRVMGKEIKFLLHFVKESKQDESGMPNNRFLAERTGGTYSTLKVQPAELEDSGVYFCASSHYPGGRETQYFGPGTRLLVL.

This rearrangement joins TRBV28 to TRBJ2-2; 9 nucleotides align to TRBD1. The V segment lost 6 bases and the J segment 1 base; nucleotides outside the gene matches: 0. The CDR3 covers 14 residues. The germline gives CDR1 MDHEN, CDR2 SYDVKM. The CDR3 here is CASRTGGNTGELFF. CDR3 in DNA: TGTGCCAGCAGGACAGGGGGGAACACCGGGGAGCTGTTTTTT.

This clonotype came up many times. V is TRBV12-3 or TRBV12-4 and J is TRBJ1-2; the D is unclear. This CDR3 is 13 amino acids long. V was clipped by 2 bases and J by 4 bases, with 8 bases between them. This CDR3 reads CASSLKEFYGYTF. CDR3 DNA sequence: TGTGCCAGCAGTTTAAAGGAGTTCTATGGCTACACCTTC.

The V and J genes are TRBV18 and TRBJ2-3; D unresolved. Trimming cost V 0 bases and J 1 base, with 2 bases left between them. The CDR3 runs to 13 residues. Germline CDR1 is KGHSH and CDR2 is LQKENI. CDR3 nucleotide sequence: TGTGCCAGCTCACCACCTGGCACAGATACGCAGTATTTT. Protein product: CASSPPGTDTQYF.

This clonotype was counted at least ten times. The chain carries TRBV20-1 and TRBJ1-2, with a possible D match to TRBD1 (6 bases). The CDR3 length is 12 residues. CDR1 DFQATT and CDR2 SNEGSKA come from the germline V gene (reference sequence). V was cut by 7 bases and J by 5 bases, with 14 bases left in between. This CDR3 reads CSVAQGKYGYTF. CDR3 coding DNA: TGCAGTGTCGCGCAGGGGAAGTATGGCTACACCTTC.

The rearrangement joins TRBV20-1 to TRBJ2-1; 8 bases line up with TRBD2. The germline V gene encodes CDR1 DFQATT and CDR2 SNEGSKA (reference sequence). The J segment lost 8 bases and the V segment lost 7 bases, leaving 7 bases of the junction unmatched. This CDR3 comprises 12 residues. In DNA, the CDR3 is TGCAGTGGCGGGGGGCTAGGGGATGAGCAGTTCTTC. Protein: CSGGGLGDEQFF.

This clonotype has a handful of counts. The rearrangement links TRBV6-5 to TRBJ2-3; D is undetermined. V lost 6 bases and J 4 bases, leaving 14 bases between the germline ends. The CDR3 length is 14 residues. CDR1 is MNHEY, CDR2 SVGAGI, per germline. The CDR3 DNA sequence: TGTGCCAGCAGCCCTAGTTCAGTCGCAGATACGCAGTATTTT. Translated, it gives CASSPSSVADTQYF.

J is TRBJ2-3 and V is TRBV20-1; D is perhaps TRBD2 (7 bases). The ends were cut back, 8 bases at V and 5 bases at J, with 17 bases in the middle. The germline V gene has CDR1 DFQATT and CDR2 SNEGSKA (reference sequence). The CDR3 length is 13 residues. The DNA for the CDR3 is TGCAGTACAATCCGGGGGGCAAGAGATACGCAGTATTTT. It specifies CSTIRGARDTQYF.

The sample holds a few counts of this clonotype. V and J are TRBV6-2 or TRBV6-3 and TRBJ2-7; D remains ambiguous. The V end lost 0 bases, the J end lost 5 bases, and 5 bases lay between the germline ends. Germline CDR1 is MNHEY and CDR2 is SVGEGT. This CDR3 contains 12 residues. CDR3 DNA sequence: TGTGCCAGCAGTTACTCTGGGGACGAGCAGTACTTC. Its protein is CASSYSGDEQYF.

The rearrangement links TRBV11-2 to TRBJ1-2, with 7 bases that match TRBD1. After removal of 3 bases from V and 4 bases from J, the junction contained 14 bases not matched to a gene. The V gene's germline CDR1 is SGHAT and CDR2 FQNNGV. This CDR3 spans 17 amino acids. In DNA form, the CDR3 reads TGTGCCAGCAGCTTCGCAGTGAGGGGAGGGGGCCTCTATGGCTACACCTTC. Encoded protein: CASSFAVRGGGLYGYTF.

J is TRBJ2-5 and V is TRBV9; D is possibly TRBD1 (6 bases). The CDR3 has 14 amino acids. Looked up from germline, CDR1 is SGDLS and CDR2 is YYNGEE. The germline V and J ends were trimmed by 1 base and 2 bases, with 9 bases remaining between them. CDR3 protein: CASSVRGGQETQYF. The DNA for the CDR3 is TGTGCCAGCAGCGTAAGAGGGGGACAAGAGACCCAGTACTTC.

This clonotype was recorded a few times. The chain links TRBV6-1 to TRBJ2-4; D remains unclear. Between the trimmed V and J ends, which lost 3 bases and 6 bases, there was a span of 6 bases. Germline V gene data show CDR1 as MNHNS and CDR2 as SASEGT. The CDR3 consists of 12 residues. The CDR3 protein is CASSDPGNIQYF. DNA of the CDR3: TGTGCCAGCAGTGATCCAGGAAACATTCAGTACTTC.

This chain connects TRBV28 to TRBJ2-1; D might be TRBD2 (6 bases). The CDR3 loop spans 15 amino acids. Germline V CDR1 and CDR2: MDHEN, SYDVKM. V lost 5 bases to trimming and J lost 3 bases, with 14 bases between them. The CDR3 loop reads CASSLEVAVYNEQFF. The CDR3, as DNA: TGTGCCAGCAGTCTAGAGGTAGCGGTCTACAATGAGCAGTTCTTC.

This clonotype was counted ten times or more. Being one base from a much bigger clone, this may be a read error. The CDR3 DNA reads as TGCGCCAGCAGCCAAGAAGTGGGGAGTTATACGCAGTATTTT. Translation gives CASSQEVGSYTQYF. The chain carries TRBV4-1 and TRBJ2-3, with D tentatively TRBD2 (5 bases). Per germline, CDR1 MGHRA and CDR2 YSYEKL. V dropped 0 bases and J dropped 7 bases, with 11 bases sitting between them. There are 14 residues in the CDR3.

The rearrangement links TRBV30 to TRBJ1-1; TRBD1 matches 7 bases. CDR3 size: 11 residues. Germline CDR1 is GTSNPN and CDR2 is SVGIG (reference sequence). Germline trimming cut 5 bases from V and 5 bases from J; bases unmatched to any gene: 2. CDR3 bases: TGTGCCTGGGCGGGACAGACTGAAGCTTTCTTT. The encoded protein is CAWAGQTEAFF. The whole variable domain, remainder taken from reference TRBV30 and TRBJ1-1, is SQTIHQWPATLVQPVGSPLSLECTVEGTSNPNLYWYRQAAGRGLQLLFYSVGIGQISSEVPQNLSASRPQDRQFILSSKKLLLSDSGFYLCAWAGQTEAFFGQGTRLTVV.

This clonotype was counted only a few times. This rearrangement joins TRBV12-3 or TRBV12-4 to TRBJ2-7; D gene uncertain. The closer fit of TRBJ2-5 to the DNA end suggests the J call may be wrong. This CDR3 is built from 13 residues. The CDR3 coding sequence is TGTGCCAGCAGTTACGACCCGCTCCAGACCCAGTACTTC. Amino acid sequence: CASSYDPLQTQYF.

The chain employs TRBV24-1 and TRBJ2-1, with a weak D call TRBD2 (5 bases). Between the trimmed V and J ends, which lost 3 bases and 0 bases, there was a span of 11 bases. Germline V gene sequence: CDR1 KGHDR, CDR2 SFDVKD. There are 16 residues in the CDR3. The CDR3 bases are TGTGCCACCAGTGATGGACTGACGAGCTCCTACAATGAGCAGTTCTTC. This translates into CATSDGLTSSYNEQFF.

This clonotype came up once. A read error is possible here, since a much larger clone lies one base away. This chain joins TRBV20-1 and TRBJ2-1; D assignment may be TRBD1 or TRBD2 (5 bases each). Germline V gene lookup returns CDR1 DFQATT and CDR2 SNEGSKA (reference sequence). The CDR3 runs to 14 residues. V was shortened by 7 bases and J by 5 bases, with 18 bases between the two germline ends. CDR3 amino acids: CSVTGAPLNNEQFF. For the CDR3, the DNA is TGCAGTGTAACCGGGGCCCCACTCAACAATGAGCAGTTCTTC.